These T cell receptor beta chains were read from a single sample in a study of T cells in Graves' hyperthyroidism and ophthalmopathy. TCRdb itself ran the multiplex PCR reads through MiXCR, one entry per CDR3 protein. The sample shows roughly 290,000 distinct CDR3 sequences, 13% of them seen only once. The sequenced sample was blood. All receptors come from a woman aged 25 to 39 with Graves' hyperthyroidism that later progressed to Graves' ophthalmopathy. Each CDR3 is given with its conserved first and last residue. The D gene is left open where the match is weak. Expanded clones are given a class, and other clones once, few, many or no size at all.

many | TRBJ2-3 | TRBV12-3/TRBV12-4 | - | TGTGCCAGCAGTCCTCGACAGCACCCATCTAGCACAGATACGCAGTATTTT | CASSPRQHPSSTDTQYF
- | TRBJ2-3 | TRBV18 | - | TGTGCCAGCTCACCGAGAGGGACGGGTGATACGCAGTATTTT | CASSPRGTGDTQYF
many | TRBJ1-2 | TRBV28 | TRBD1 | TGTGCCAGCAGTTGGGGCAGGGGGCCTGATGGCTACACCTTC | CASSWGRGPDGYTF
many | TRBJ1-1 | TRBV6-1 | - | TGTGCCAGCAGACAGGGTTCCGCTGAAGCTTTCTTT | CASRQGSAEAFF
many | TRBJ2-7 | TRBV28 | TRBD2 | TGTGCCAGCAGTTCCCCGATCCGGGAGGGCCGGTACGAGCAGTACTTC | CASSSPIREGRYEQYF
- | TRBJ2-7 | TRBV7-6 | - | TGTGCCAGCAGCCCCGGCCCGGGAGAGGCCTACGAGCAGTACTTC | CASSPGPGEAYEQYF
few | TRBJ1-1 | TRBV29-1 | - | TGCAGCGTTTTTCGATCCGGGAAGGCTTTCTTT | CSVFRSGKAFF
many | TRBJ2-7 | TRBV6-1 | - | TGTGCCAGCGGAAATGGTGACGGGGCGGCTTACGAGCAGTACTTC | CASGNGDGAAYEQYF
many | TRBJ2-1 | TRBV7-8 | TRBD2 | TGTGCCAGCAGGGAACTAGCGGGGCTCAATGAGCAGTTCTTC | CASRELAGLNEQFF
many | TRBJ2-3 | TRBV28 | TRBD2 | TGTGCCAGCAGCGAATGGGCTAGCGGGAAAGATACGCAGTATTTT | CASSEWASGKDTQYF
many | TRBJ2-7 | TRBV27 | TRBD2 | TGTGCCAGCAGTATGACACCCCCAGTGGGACTAGCGCACGAGCAGTACTTC | CASSMTPPVGLAHEQYF
many | TRBJ2-1 | TRBV7-3 | TRBD2 | TGTGCCAGCAGCGAGTCCGGGGGGGCGGGTGAGCAGTTCTTC | CASSESGGAGEQFF
many | TRBJ1-1 | TRBV6-1 | - | TGTGCCAGCGGGACGGGGAACACTGAAGCTTTCTTT | CASGTGNTEAFF
few | TRBJ1-4 | TRBV9 | - | TGTGCCAGCAGCAGAGAGGCGGGTGAAAAACTGTTTTTT | CASSREAGEKLFF
many | TRBJ2-7 | TRBV20-1 | TRBD2 | TGCAGTGCTAGAGATCCGACTAGCGAGTCCTACGAGCAGTACTTC | CSARDPTSESYEQYF
few | TRBJ2-4 | TRBV5-1 | - | TGCGCCAGCAGCCAGATTCCCGAGGGAAACATTCAGTACTTC | CASSQIPEGNIQYF
- | TRBJ1-2 | TRBV25-1 | - | TGTGCCAGCAGTCACGGAGGGACCGGCTACACCTTC | CASSHGGTGYTF
- | TRBJ2-1 | TRBV5-4 | TRBD1 | TGCGCCAGCAGCTTGGAAGCGGCAGGGGGCTACAATGAGCAGTTCTTC | CASSLEAAGGYNEQFF
many | TRBJ2-3 | TRBV12-3/TRBV12-4 | TRBD2 | TGTGCCAGCAGTGCCCGACTAGCGGGAGTCTCAGATACGCAGTATTTT | CASSARLAGVSDTQYF
many | TRBJ1-1 | TRBV28 | - | TGTGCCAGCAGTTCATTCGGGCTGAACACTGAAGCTTTCTTT | CASSSFGLNTEAFF
many | TRBJ2-1 | TRBV25-1 | TRBD2 | TGTGCCAGCACCCCGGGACTAGCGGGGGTCTACAATGAGCAGTTCTTC | CASTPGLAGVYNEQFF
few | TRBJ1-3 | TRBV10-3 | TRBD1 | TGTGCCATCAGTGACGAGACAGGGACGGGAAACACCATATATTTT | CAISDETGTGNTIYF
many | TRBJ1-2 | TRBV28 | - | TGTGCCAGCAGCCGAATCGGGGGGGGGTATGGCTACACCTTC | CASSRIGGGYGYTF
once | TRBJ2-3 | TRBV7-8 | TRBD2 | TGTGCCAGCAGCTTAGAGGGACTAGCGCAACGCACAGATACGCAGTATTTT | CASSLEGLAQRTDTQYF
few | TRBJ1-2 | TRBV25-1 | - | TGTGCCAGCAGTGAACTCTTTCCGGCCATGGATGGCTACACCTTC | CASSELFPAMDGYTF
many | TRBJ2-5 | TRBV3-1 | TRBD2 | TGTGCCAGCAGCCAACAAGGGACTAGCAAGACCCAGTACTTC | CASSQQGTSKTQYF
many | TRBJ1-1 | TRBV28 | TRBD1 | TGTGCCAGCAGGGCCGGGACAGGGGCCACTGAAGCTTTCTTT | CASRAGTGATEAFF
- | TRBJ2-5 | TRBV5-4 | TRBD2 | TGTGCCAGCAGCGGGGCGGGAGTGCAAGAGACCCAGTACTTC | CASSGAGVQETQYF
many | TRBJ2-7 | TRBV7-8 | TRBD2 | TGTGCCAGCAGCATCCTCTCTCTAGCGGGAGGGTTAAACTACGAGCAGTACTTC | CASSILSLAGGLNYEQYF
many | TRBJ2-1 | TRBV28 | TRBD2 | TGTGCCAGCAGCCCCGGACTAGCGGGAGGGCAATTTCCTGGCAATGAGCAGTTCTTC | CASSPGLAGGQFPGNEQFF
many | TRBJ2-7 | TRBV6-1 | - | TGTGCCAGCATAAGTTTAAGACTGGGCGAGCAGTACTTC | CASISLRLGEQYF
many | TRBJ2-7 | TRBV7-3 | TRBD2 | TGTGCCAGCAGCTCCGTTGAATTGGGGACTAGTGATTACGAGCAGTACTTC | CASSSVELGTSDYEQYF
- | TRBJ1-5 | TRBV19 | TRBD1 | TGTGCCAGTAGTACCATAGGGACAGCCCTCAATCAGCCCCAGCATTTT | CASSTIGTALNQPQHF
many | TRBJ2-7 | TRBV28 | - | TGTGCCAGCGGGCCTCGACGGGAAGCTTACGAGCAGTACTTC | CASGPRREAYEQYF
- | TRBJ2-2 | TRBV9 | TRBD2 | TGTGCCAGCAGCGAACCGGGACTAGCGGCCGGGGAGCTGTTTTTT | CASSEPGLAAGELFF
many | TRBJ1-5 | TRBV2 | TRBD1 | TGTGCCAGCAGTGCGGGACAGGCTCAGCCCCAGCATTTT | CASSAGQAQPQHF
many | TRBJ2-3 | TRBV5-1 | - | TGCGCCAGCAGCTTGGAGGAGCGGAGCACAGATACGCAGTATTTT | CASSLEERSTDTQYF
many | TRBJ2-3 | TRBV6-1 | - | TGTGCCAGCAGTTACGAGGTAGCCACCGAAGCAGATACGCAGTATTTT | CASSYEVATEADTQYF
many | TRBJ2-3 | TRBV7-3 | - | TGTGCCAGCAGCTTAGCAGCTCCTCCGGATACGCAGTATTTT | CASSLAAPPDTQYF
few | TRBJ1-1 | TRBV6-1 | - | TGTGCCAGCAGTAAAGGTAGCATCTTCATGAACACTGAAGCTTTCTTT | CASSKGSIFMNTEAFF
many | TRBJ2-1 | TRBV7-3 | TRBD2 | TGTGCCAGCAGCCAGTCGGGACTAGCTTGGAATGAGCAGTTCTTC | CASSQSGLAWNEQFF
many | TRBJ2-1 | TRBV20-1 | TRBD2 | TGCAGTGCTAGCCGGACTAGCGGAGATGAGCAGTTCTTC | CSASRTSGDEQFF
many | TRBJ2-3 | TRBV12-3/TRBV12-4 | - | TGTGCCAGCAGTTTGACGGCAGGGCTAGATACGCAGTATTTT | CASSLTAGLDTQYF